This TCR beta chain was found in a study of vaccination effects on CD4 cells after COVID-19 (dated by TCRdb to between 2021 and 2022). Regarding the complete study: Each participant received two doses of an mRNA SARS-CoV-2 vaccine, either BNT162b2 or mRNA-1273. Cultures from other donors in the study were sequenced using the Oncomine TCR Beta short-read assay on an Illumina iSeq 100. The study compared SARS-CoV-2 spike-specific CD4+ TCR repertoires before and after mRNA vaccination in COVID-19 convalescent patients and infection-naive vaccine recipients. Altogether, around 11 COVID-19 convalescent patients and a few SARS-CoV-2-naive healthy vaccine recipients made up the full study. General findings and caveats noted by the study authors: Among healthy vaccine recipients, nearly all vaccine-induced clones were SARS-CoV-2 mono-reactive, and just 1 of 255 was cross-reactive with common cold coronaviruses. Only a small number of convalescent patients were included, and no early post-infection timepoints were available, which limited the study. At late post-vaccination timepoints, both infection-induced and vaccine-induced clones showed marked clonal contraction, consistent with waning T cell responses.

In the ViraFEST assay, PBMC were stimulated with viral peptide pools, and TCR sequencing was then used to find antigen-specific CD4+ T cell clonotypes based on their expansion. After 10 days of culture, CD4+ T cells were isolated with the EasySep CD4+ T cell isolation kit. Negative nucleocapsid antibody results before and after vaccination confirmed that the healthy vaccine recipients had no prior SARS-CoV-2 infection. About 2.1 million PBMC per well were cultured with approximately 10 ug/ml peptides in IMDM containing approximately 4.7% human AB serum, approximately 10 IU/ml IL-2 and gentamicin. On days 3 and 7, half of the culture medium was replaced with fresh IL-2-containing medium. Each peptide stimulation condition was cultured in triplicate wells unless otherwise noted. Using Ficoll-Paque Plus gradient centrifugation, PBMC were separated from whole blood and then either used fresh or cryopreserved at -140C. The spike proteins of SARS-CoV-2 and of the common cold coronaviruses HCoV-NL63, HCoV-OC43 and HCoV-229E were spanned by overlapping peptide pools. Genomic DNA was extracted from cultured CD4+ T cells with the QIAamp micro DNA kit.

As encoded in the germline V gene, CDR1 is SGHTA while CDR2 is FQGNSA. The CDR3 starts with the cysteine, ends with the phenylalanine, and has 15 residues. This entry keeps only the CDR3 DNA: 45 bases, framed from base 1. V is pared back by 7 bases and J by 0 bases, with 14 bases lying between the germline termini. Libraries were prepared through the immunoSEQ multiplex PCR assay. DNA from the cultured and isolated CD4+ T cells underwent TCR beta CDR3 sequencing. As for how the authors treated the data: Non-productive TCR sequences were removed, reads were trimmed to the CDR3 region, and CDR3s of at least 7 amino acids were retained. Antigen-specific clonotypes were identified with the MANAFEST web app by comparing expansion in peptide wells against reference cultures. To count as positive, a clone had to show expansion at FDR<0.05 compared with the reference and with all other wells, an odds ratio above 5, and a frequency above 0.1% in two replicate wells. Cross-reactive clonotypes were defined as significantly expanded in SARS-CoV-2 spike wells and in at least one common cold coronavirus spike condition. CDR3 similarity was assessed by Levenshtein distance with the stringdist R package, and unrooted trees were built with ape in R 3.6.1. This is the immuneACCESS table as TCRdb keeps it, with only in-frame sequences that have V and J called. A part of the clones is gone; compared with another copy, unresolved V genes explain less than half, and the rest is unexplained. The DNA was the basis for D and trimming; V, J and clone size are from that table. The sample table lists some 31,000 clones, 73% of them with a count of one. The top ten constitute around 25% of the sample.

A remark on this clone: The antigen this receptor binds is unknown. No base quality values were provided; no much bigger clone lies one nucleotide off.

The chain uses TRBV7-2 and TRBJ2-3; TRBD1 might be the D gene, on 5 matching bases. The sequence derives from a human donor who received a COVID-19 vaccine. The input for sequencing was CD4+ T cells from PBMCs cultured with HCoV-OC43 spike peptides, taken before COVID-19 vaccination. What the cell subset or site label conveys for this sample: HCoV-OC43 spike overlapping peptide pool stimulation. The nucleotides read TGTGCCAGCACCATCCAGGGTAGGAGCACAGATACGCAGTATTTT. This gives the protein CASTIQGRSTDTQYF.